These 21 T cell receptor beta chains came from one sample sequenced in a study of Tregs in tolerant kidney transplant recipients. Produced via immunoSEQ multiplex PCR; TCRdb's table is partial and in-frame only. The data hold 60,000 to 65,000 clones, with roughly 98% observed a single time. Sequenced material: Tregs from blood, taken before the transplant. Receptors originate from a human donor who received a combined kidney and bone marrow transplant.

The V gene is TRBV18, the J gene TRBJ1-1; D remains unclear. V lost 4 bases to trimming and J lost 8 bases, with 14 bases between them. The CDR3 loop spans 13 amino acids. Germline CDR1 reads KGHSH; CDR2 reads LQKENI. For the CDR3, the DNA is TGTGCCAGCTCACTTTCCGACTGGTCCGAAGCTTTCTTT. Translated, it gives CASSLSDWSEAFF.

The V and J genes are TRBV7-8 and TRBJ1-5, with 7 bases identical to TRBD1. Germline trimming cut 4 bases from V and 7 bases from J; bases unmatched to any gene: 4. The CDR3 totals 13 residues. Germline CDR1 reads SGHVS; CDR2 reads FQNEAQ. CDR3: CASSSQGEQPQHF. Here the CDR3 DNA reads TGTGCCAGCAGCTCTCAGGGGGAACAGCCCCAGCATTTT.

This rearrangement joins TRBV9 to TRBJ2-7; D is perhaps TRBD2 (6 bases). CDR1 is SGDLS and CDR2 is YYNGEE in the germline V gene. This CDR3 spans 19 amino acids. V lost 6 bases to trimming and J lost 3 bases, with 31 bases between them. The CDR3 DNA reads TGTGCCAGCATCAATGGGGGGTCCGTGGGTAGCGGCCGTTGCTACGAGCAGTACTTC. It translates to CASINGGSVGSGRCYEQYF.

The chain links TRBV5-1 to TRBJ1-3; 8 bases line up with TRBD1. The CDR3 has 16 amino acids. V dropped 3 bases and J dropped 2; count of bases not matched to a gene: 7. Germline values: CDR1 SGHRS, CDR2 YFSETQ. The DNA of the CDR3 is TGCGCCAGCAGCTCGGAAGGACAGGGCCCTGGAAACACCATATATTTT. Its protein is CASSSEGQGPGNTIYF.

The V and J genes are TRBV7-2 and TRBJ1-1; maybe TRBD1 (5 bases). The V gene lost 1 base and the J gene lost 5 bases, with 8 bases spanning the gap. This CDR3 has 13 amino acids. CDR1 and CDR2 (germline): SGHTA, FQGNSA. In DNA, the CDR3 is TGTGCCAGCAGCTTAGTCAGGGATACTGAAGCTTTCTTT. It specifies CASSLVRDTEAFF. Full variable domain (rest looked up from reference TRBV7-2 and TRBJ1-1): GAGVSQSPSNKVTEKGKDVELRCDPISGHTALYWYRQSLGQGLEFLIYFQGNSAPDKSGLPSDRFSAERTGGSVSTLTIQRTQQEDSAVYLCASSLVRDTEAFFGQGTRLTVV.

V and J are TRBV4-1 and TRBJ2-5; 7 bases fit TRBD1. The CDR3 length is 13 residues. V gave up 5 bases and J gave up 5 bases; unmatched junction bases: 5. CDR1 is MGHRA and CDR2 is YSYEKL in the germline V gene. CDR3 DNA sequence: TGCGCCAGCAGCAAACAGGGGTTGGAGACCCAGTACTTC. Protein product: CASSKQGLETQYF.

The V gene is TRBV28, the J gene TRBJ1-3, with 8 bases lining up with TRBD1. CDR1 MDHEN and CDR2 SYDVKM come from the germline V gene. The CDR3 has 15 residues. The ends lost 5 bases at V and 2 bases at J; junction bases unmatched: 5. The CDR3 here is CASSPGQAPGNTIYF. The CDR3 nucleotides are TGTGCCAGCAGTCCGGGACAGGCCCCTGGAAACACCATATATTTT.

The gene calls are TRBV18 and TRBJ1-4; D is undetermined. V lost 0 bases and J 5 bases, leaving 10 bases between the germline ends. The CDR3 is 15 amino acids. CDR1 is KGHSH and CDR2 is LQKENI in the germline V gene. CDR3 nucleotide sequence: TGTGCCAGCTCACCACCGGCAGTGATGAATGAAAAACTGTTTTTT. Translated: CASSPPAVMNEKLFF.

CDR3 protein: CASSLAVQTFYGYTF. CDR3 in DNA: TGTGCCAGCAGCTTGGCAGTACAGACATTCTATGGCTACACCTTC. The chain employs TRBV5-6 and TRBJ1-2, with D unclear. The length of the CDR3 is 15 residues. Trimming cost V 0 bases and J 4 bases, with 13 bases left between them. CDR1 and CDR2 (germline): SGHDT, YYEEEE. Looking up the rest from reference TRBV5-6 and TRBJ1-2 gives the full variable domain: DAGVTQSPTHLIKTRGQQVTLRCSPKSGHDTVSWYQQALGQGPQFIFQYYEEEERQRGNFPDRFSGHQFPNYSSELNVNALLLGDSALYLCASSLAVQTFYGYTFGSGTRLTVV.

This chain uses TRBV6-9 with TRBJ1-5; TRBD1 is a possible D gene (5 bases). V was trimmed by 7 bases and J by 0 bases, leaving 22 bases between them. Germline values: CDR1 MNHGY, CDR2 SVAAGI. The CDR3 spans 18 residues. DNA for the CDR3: TGTGCCAGCAACCTACAGACAGATTACCATAATAGCAATCAGCCCCAGCATTTT. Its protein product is CASNLQTDYHNSNQPQHF.

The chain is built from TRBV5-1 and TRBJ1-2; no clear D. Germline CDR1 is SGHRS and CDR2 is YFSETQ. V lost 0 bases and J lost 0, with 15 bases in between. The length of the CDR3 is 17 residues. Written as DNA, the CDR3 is TGCGCCAGCAGCTTGGACAGACCCCGTAATACTAACTATGGCTACACCTTC. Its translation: CASSLDRPRNTNYGYTF.

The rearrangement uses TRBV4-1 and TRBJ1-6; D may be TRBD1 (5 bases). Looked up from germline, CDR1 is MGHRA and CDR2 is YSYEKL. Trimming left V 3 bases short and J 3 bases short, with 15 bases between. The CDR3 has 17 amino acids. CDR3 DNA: TGCGCCAGCAGCCACGCAGCTGGGGGGAACTATAATTCACCCCTCCACTTT. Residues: CASSHAAGGNYNSPLHF.

CDR3 sequence (DNA): TGTGCCACCAGCAGGTCCACAGGGGCTGGAAACACCATATATTTT. Its protein is CATSRSTGAGNTIYF. The chain is built from TRBV15 and TRBJ1-3; the match to TRBD1 covers 7 bases. CDR1 is LNHNV and CDR2 is YYDKDF in the germline V gene (reference sequence). J gave up 2 bases and V 3 bases, and 4 bases lay outside the gene matches. This CDR3 spans 15 amino acids. Supplemented by reference TRBV15 and TRBJ1-3, the full variable domain reads DAMVIQNPRYQVTQFGKPVTLSCSQTLNHNVMYWYQQKSSQAPKLLFHYYDKDFNNEADTPDNFQSRRPNTSFCFLDIRSPGLGDTAMYLCATSRSTGAGNTIYFGEGSWLTVV.

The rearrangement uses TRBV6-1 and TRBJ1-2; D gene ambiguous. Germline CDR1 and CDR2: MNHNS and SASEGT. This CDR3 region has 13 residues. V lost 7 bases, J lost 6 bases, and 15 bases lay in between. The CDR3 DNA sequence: TGTGCCAGCAAGGGAAGCGGACCGGATGGCTACACCTTC. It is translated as CASKGSGPDGYTF.

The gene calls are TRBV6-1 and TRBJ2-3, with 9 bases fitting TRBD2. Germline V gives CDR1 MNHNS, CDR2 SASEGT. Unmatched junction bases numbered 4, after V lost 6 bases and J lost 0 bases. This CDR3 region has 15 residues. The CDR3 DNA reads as TGTGCCAGCAGCAGCGGGGGGACCAGCACAGATACGCAGTATTTT. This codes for CASSSGGTSTDTQYF.

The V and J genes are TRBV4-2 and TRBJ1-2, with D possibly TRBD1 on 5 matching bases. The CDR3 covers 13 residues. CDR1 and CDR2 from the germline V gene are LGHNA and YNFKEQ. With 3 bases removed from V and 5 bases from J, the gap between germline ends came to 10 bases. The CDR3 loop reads CASSQDNFYGYTF. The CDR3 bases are TGTGCCAGCAGCCAGGACAATTTTTATGGCTACACCTTC.

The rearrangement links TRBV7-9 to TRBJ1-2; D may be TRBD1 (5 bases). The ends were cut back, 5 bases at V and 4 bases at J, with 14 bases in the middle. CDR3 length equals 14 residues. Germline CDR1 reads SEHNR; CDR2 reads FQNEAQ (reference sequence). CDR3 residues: CASSPTDNPYGYTF. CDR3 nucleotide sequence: TGTGCCAGCAGCCCCACGGACAACCCCTATGGCTACACCTTC.

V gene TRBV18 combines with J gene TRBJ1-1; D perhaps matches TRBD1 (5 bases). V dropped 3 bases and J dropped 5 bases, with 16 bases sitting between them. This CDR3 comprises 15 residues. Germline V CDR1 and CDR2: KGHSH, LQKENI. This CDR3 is CASSPLRGGGTEAFF. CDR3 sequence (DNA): TGTGCCAGCTCACCCCTAAGGGGCGGGGGGACTGAAGCTTTCTTT. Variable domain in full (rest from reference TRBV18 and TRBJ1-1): NAGVMQNPRHLVRRRGQEARLRCSPMKGHSHVYWYRQLPEEGLKFMVYLQKENIIDESGMPKERFSAEFPKEGPSILRIQQVVRGDSAAYFCASSPLRGGGTEAFFGQGTRLTVV.

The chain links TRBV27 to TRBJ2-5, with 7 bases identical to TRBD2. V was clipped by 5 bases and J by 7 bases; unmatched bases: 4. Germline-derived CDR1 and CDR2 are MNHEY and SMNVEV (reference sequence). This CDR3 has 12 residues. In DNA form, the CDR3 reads TGTGCCAGCAGTAAGCCGGGGGGGACCCAGTACTTC. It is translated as CASSKPGGTQYF.

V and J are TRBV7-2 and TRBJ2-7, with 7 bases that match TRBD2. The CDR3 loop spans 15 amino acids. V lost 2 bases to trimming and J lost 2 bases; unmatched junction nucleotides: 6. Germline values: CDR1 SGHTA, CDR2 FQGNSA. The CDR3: CASSLPSGGPYEQYF. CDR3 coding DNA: TGTGCCAGCAGCTTACCTAGCGGTGGGCCCTACGAGCAGTACTTC.

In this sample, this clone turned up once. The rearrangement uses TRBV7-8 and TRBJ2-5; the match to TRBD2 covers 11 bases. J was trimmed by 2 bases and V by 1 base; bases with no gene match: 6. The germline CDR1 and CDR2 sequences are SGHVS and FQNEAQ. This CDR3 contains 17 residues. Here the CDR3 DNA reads TGTGCCAGCAGCTTAGTTCTAGCGGGGGGCCTTCAAGAGACCCAGTACTTC. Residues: CASSLVLAGGLQETQYF.